This T cell receptor beta chain was captured by sequencing in a study of cytomegalovirus exposure and HLA in healthy donors. The overall study: A prior analysis found some 110 million unique TCR beta sequences from around 180 million T cells.

As regards this clone: Its antigen is as yet unknown.

Notes on the study in general: A link between a missense DCLRE1C variant and TCR beta V- and J-gene trimming emerged from a later analysis.

The PCR contained 60 Vbeta and 13 Jbeta primers. Here immunoSEQ multiplex PCR was the method, and the copy in TCRdb shows in-frame clones only, minus some. This table lists roughly 80,000 clones. Germline loops: CDR1 MNHEY, CDR2 SMNVEV (reference sequence). CDR3 length: 11 residues. V and J are TRBV27 and TRBJ1-2; TRBD1 matches 7 bases. The sequenced sample consisted of PBMCs. The TCR was taken from a woman in her twenties or thirties in good health and CMV-seronegative. As DNA, the CDR3 is TGTGACGTGACAGGGCCCTATGGCTACACCTTC. It is translated as CDVTGPYGYTF.